What follows are 8 T cell receptor beta chains derived from one specimen sequenced in a study of blood T cell repertoires in COVID-19. Produced via immunoSEQ multiplex PCR; TCRdb's table is partial and in-frame only. Of roughly 180,000 clones detected, 81% appear once; the ten largest clones hold approximately 11%. Sequencing used peripheral blood. The receptors here all came from a woman in her forties with COVID-19, enrolled during active disease.

This clone came up once. CDR3 amino acids: CASSRERETEQYV. CDR3 DNA: TGTGCCAGCTCCCGGGAACGGGAGACGGAGCAGTACGTC. The rearrangement links TRBV2 to TRBJ2-7, with a weak D call TRBD2 (6 bases). Trimming pared 8 bases from V and 7 bases from J, leaving 18 bases between. Germline V gives CDR1 SNHLY, CDR2 FYNNEI. CDR3 size: 13 residues.

The rearrangement links TRBV15 to TRBJ2-7, with 10 bases aligning to TRBD2. V lost 6 bases and J lost 4; bases outside the gene matches: 9. Germline V lookup: CDR1 LNHNV, CDR2 YYDKDF (reference sequence). The CDR3 runs to 15 residues. CDR3 sequence: CATSLGLAGEYEQYF. CDR3 nucleotides: TGTGCCACCAGTCTCGGGCTAGCGGGAGAATACGAGCAGTACTTC.

This rearrangement joins TRBV3-1 (or the pseudogene TRBV3-2) to TRBJ1-6; 7 bases fit TRBD1. The CDR3 loop spans 14 amino acids. Trimming removed 5 bases from V and 10 bases from J; junction bases left unmatched: 8. The germline V gene encodes CDR1 LGHDT and CDR2 YNNKEL (reference sequence). The CDR3 DNA is TGTGCCAGCAGCTACAGGGGAAGCGGCTCACCCCTCCACTTT. Protein sequence: CASSYRGSGSPLHF.

The V and J genes are TRBV27 and TRBJ2-5; D may be TRBD2 (6 bases). Trimming removed 5 bases from V and 3 bases from J, with 13 bases in between. The germline V gene encodes CDR1 MNHEY and CDR2 SMNVEV (reference sequence). This CDR3 region has 14 residues. In nucleotides, the CDR3 is TGTGCCAGCAGTAGTCAGGGCGGGAAAGAGACCCAGTACTTC. Translating it yields CASSSQGGKETQYF.

The rearrangement joins TRBV7-9 to TRBJ2-1; TRBD1 aligns across 9 bases. CDR3 length equals 18 residues. CDR1 and CDR2 from the germline V gene are SEHNR and FQNEAQ (reference sequence). With 5 bases clipped from V and 5 bases from J, the junction kept 16 bases outside the gene matches. CDR3 sequence reads: CASSDTFGTGTGHNEQFF. The CDR3 DNA follows: TGTGCCAGCAGCGACACCTTTGGAACCGGGACAGGGCACAATGAGCAGTTCTTC.

The chain joins TRBV3-1 (or the pseudogene TRBV3-2) to TRBJ1-6, with D unresolved. Trimming cost V 0 bases and J 9 bases, with 12 bases left between them. Germline V gene data show CDR1 as LGHDT and CDR2 as YNNKEL (reference sequence). The CDR3 totals 15 residues. As DNA, the CDR3 is TGTGCCAGCAGCCAAGAAGCGAGGATGGGTTCACCCCTCCACTTT. Translation: CASSQEARMGSPLHF.

The J gene is TRBJ2-7, the V gene TRBV18; possible D gene TRBD1, 6 bases. The germline V gene has CDR1 KGHSH and CDR2 LQKENI. This CDR3 contains 13 residues. Trimming removed 1 base from V and 4 bases from J, with 8 bases in between. CDR3 in DNA: TGTGCCAGCTCACCACAGGGGGTGTACGAGCAGTACGTC. This codes for CASSPQGVYEQYV.

This clone was counted only a few times. The chain combines TRBV2 with TRBJ2-7, with TRBD1 matching 10 bases. V shed 6 bases and J 5 bases; nucleotides not matched to a gene: 10. The germline CDR1 and CDR2 sequences are SNHLY and FYNNEI. The CDR3 length is 15 residues. This CDR3 is CASRTQTGGGHEQYV. The DNA for the CDR3 is TGTGCCAGCAGGACCCAGACAGGGGGCGGGCACGAGCAGTACGTC.